This TCR beta chain was sequenced during a study of blood T cells in healthy people across ages (dated by TCRdb to between 2014 and 2017). For the wider study: In model experiments, roughly one uniquely barcoded TCR beta cDNA molecule per two T cells was captured by template switching. Age-related changes in TCR beta repertoire diversity were measured in the study by deep sequencing normalized with unique cDNA molecular identifiers. Donors of different ages were randomly distributed across sequencing lanes to avoid experimental bias. Four age groups were formed from the donors: young (average 16 years), middle-aged (around 37), aged (roughly 59) and long-lived (about 80). Using the same blood draw, the study looked at two additional independent replicas of 1 million unique cDNA reads for two donors, one aged 18 to 30 and the other aged 80 or older.

Beyond this particular receptor, the publication reports: Bulk unsorted PBMC profiling prevented conclusive comparison of naive and antigen-experienced compartments. Estimates of total diversity based on one million sequenced T cells were regarded as lower bounds and as underestimates. Observed TCR beta diversity correlated strongly with the percentage of naive T cells measured by flow cytometry. Because the CMV infection status of the donors was unknown, age-related changes in expanded clonotypes may potentially have been confounded. As age increased, observed TCR beta diversity per million T cells dropped in a roughly linear way, and a significant reduction was already evident by age about 40. Compared with the aged group, the long-lived group had more naive CD4+ T cells, fewer expanded clones and increased TCR diversity, suggesting age selection.

Concerning this clonotype itself: Its antigen remains unidentified. No base quality information exists; no much larger clone differs at one position.

Library preparation was by 5' RACE. Data came from an Illumina HiSeq 2500. A second roughly 6 to 12 cycle PCR used a sample-barcoded 5' primer and a J-beta primer mix. A unique molecular identifier was introduced onto each TCR beta cDNA molecule by a template-switch 5' adaptor carrying 12 random nucleotides. Each sample yielded at least 2.5 million CDR3-containing paired-end reads. First-strand cDNA synthesis was performed from all RNA using the Mint cDNA synthesis kit, with priming by a TRBC-specific oligonucleotide. Following uracil-DNA glycosylase treatment, all cDNA underwent a first 18-cycle PCR with the universal primers M1SS and BC2_uni_R. As for the original processing: For normalization, 1 million high-quality reads, each with a distinct molecular identifier, were randomly selected from each sample. Instead of being binned into consensus sequences, reads that shared molecular identifiers were thrown out. MiTCR, set to a Q25 quality threshold and the strictest error-elimination algorithm, was used for CDR3 identification, clonotype clustering and error correction. A nonparametric unseen species model using Euler transformation provided a lower-bound estimate of total TCR beta diversity. TCRdb cleaned the public reads at Q25 with fastp, built clones with MiXCR and kept in-frame beta chains. Records with the same CDR3 protein are collapsed into one entry carrying the most frequent genes and DNA. Clone size and V and J calls follow TCRdb, not the original study. This sample is represented by 1.5 million to 2 million distinct CDR3 sequences; approximately 50% of them were singletons. Approximately 2% of the sample is held by the ten biggest clonotypes.

The donors were roughly 39 Caucasian individuals from Russia, aged roughly 6 to 90 years, who were systemically healthy. Each donor gave about 9.7 milliliters of peripheral blood, drawn into EDTA-treated Vacutainer tubes. Ficoll-Paque density-gradient centrifugation was used to isolate PBMCs, with at least 6 million obtained per sample. Trizol reagent was used to extract total RNA from PBMCs, with at least 6 micrograms per sample. The percentages of naive CD45RAhigh/CD27high T cells were determined by flow cytometry on a PBMC aliquot from every donor. Trimming removed 4 bases from V and 3 bases from J; the gene matches leave 7 bases unexplained. CDR1 and CDR2 are read off the germline V gene as MGHRA and YSYEKL. The CDR3 measures 17 amino acids from cysteine to phenylalanine. Only the CDR3 portion is preserved as DNA: 51 bases, with reading frame beginning at the first base.

The TCR was taken from a middle-aged woman in good health. The chain is made from TRBV4-1 and TRBJ2-5, and TRBD2 aligns with 14 junction nucleotides. Sequencing used blood. The sequenced DNA: TGCGCCAGCAGCCGACTGACTAGCGGGGGGGCCGAAGAGACCCAGTACTTC. Its protein is CASSRLTSGGAEETQYF.